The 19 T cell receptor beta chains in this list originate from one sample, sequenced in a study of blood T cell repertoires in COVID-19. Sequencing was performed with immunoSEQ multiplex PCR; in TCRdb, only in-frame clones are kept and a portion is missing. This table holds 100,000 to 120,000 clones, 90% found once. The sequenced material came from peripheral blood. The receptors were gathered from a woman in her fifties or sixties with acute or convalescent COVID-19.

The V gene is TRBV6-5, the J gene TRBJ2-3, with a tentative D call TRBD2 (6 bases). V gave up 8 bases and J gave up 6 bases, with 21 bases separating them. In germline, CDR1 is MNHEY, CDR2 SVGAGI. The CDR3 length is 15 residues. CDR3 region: CASLPAGRTSDTQYF. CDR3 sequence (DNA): TGTGCCAGCCTTCCGGCGGGACGGACCAGCGATACGCAGTATTTT.

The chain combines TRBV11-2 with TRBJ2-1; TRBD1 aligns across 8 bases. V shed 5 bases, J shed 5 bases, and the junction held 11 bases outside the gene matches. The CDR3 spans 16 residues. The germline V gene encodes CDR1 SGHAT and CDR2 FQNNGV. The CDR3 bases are TGTGCCAGCAGCCCGCGGACAGGGTATCGTAACAATGAGCAGTTCTTC. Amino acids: CASSPRTGYRNNEQFF.

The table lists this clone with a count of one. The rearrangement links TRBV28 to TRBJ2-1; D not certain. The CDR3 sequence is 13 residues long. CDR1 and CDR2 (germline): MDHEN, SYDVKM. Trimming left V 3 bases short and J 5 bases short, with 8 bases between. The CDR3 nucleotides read TGTGCCAGCAGTTTGACGGGTAACAATGAGCAGTTCTTC. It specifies CASSLTGNNEQFF.

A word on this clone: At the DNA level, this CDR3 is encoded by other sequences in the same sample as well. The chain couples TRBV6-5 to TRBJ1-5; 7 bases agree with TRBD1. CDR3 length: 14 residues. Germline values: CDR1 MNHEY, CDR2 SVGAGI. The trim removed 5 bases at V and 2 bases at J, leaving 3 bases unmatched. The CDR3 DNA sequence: TGTGCCAGCAGTCTTCAGGGGGGCAATCAGCCCCAGCATTTT. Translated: CASSLQGGNQPQHF.

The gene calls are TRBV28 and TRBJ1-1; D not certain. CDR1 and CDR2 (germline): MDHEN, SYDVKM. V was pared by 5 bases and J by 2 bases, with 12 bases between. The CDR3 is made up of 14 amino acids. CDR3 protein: CASSATSLNTEAFF. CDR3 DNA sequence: TGTGCCAGCAGTGCAACAAGTCTCAACACTGAAGCTTTCTTT.

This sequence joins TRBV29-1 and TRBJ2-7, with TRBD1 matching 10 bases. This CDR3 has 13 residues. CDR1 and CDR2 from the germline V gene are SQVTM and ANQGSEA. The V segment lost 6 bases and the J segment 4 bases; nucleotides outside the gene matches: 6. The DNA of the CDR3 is TGCAGCGTGCGCGGGACAGGGGTTTACGAGCAGTACTTC. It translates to CSVRGTGVYEQYF.

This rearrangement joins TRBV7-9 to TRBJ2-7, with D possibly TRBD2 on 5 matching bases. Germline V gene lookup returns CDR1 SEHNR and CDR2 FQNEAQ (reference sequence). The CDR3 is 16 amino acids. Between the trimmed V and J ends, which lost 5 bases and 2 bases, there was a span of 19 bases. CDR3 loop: CASSPIGAGRTYEQYF. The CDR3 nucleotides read TGTGCCAGCAGCCCGATAGGCGCGGGTAGGACCTACGAGCAGTACTTC.

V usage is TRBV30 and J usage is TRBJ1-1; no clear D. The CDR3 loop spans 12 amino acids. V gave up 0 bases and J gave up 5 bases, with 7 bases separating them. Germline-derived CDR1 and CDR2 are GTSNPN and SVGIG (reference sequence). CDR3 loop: CAWSVSLTEAFF. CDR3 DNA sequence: TGTGCCTGGAGTGTATCCCTTACTGAAGCTTTCTTT. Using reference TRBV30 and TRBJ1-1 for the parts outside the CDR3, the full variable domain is SQTIHQWPATLVQPVGSPLSLECTVEGTSNPNLYWYRQAAGRGLQLLFYSVGIGQISSEVPQNLSASRPQDRQFILSSKKLLLSDSGFYLCAWSVSLTEAFFGQGTRLTVV.

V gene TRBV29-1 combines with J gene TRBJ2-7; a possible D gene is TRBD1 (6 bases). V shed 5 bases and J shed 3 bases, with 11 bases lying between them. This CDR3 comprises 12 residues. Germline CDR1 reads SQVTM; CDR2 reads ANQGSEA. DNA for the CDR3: TGCAGCGTTCTCGGACAGCTCTACGAGCAGTACTTC. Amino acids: CSVLGQLYEQYF.

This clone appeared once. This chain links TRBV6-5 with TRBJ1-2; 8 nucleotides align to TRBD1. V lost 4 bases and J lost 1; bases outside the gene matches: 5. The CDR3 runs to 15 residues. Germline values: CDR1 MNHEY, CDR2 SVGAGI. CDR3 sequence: CASSLRTGLNYGYTF. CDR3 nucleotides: TGTGCCAGCAGTTTGCGGACAGGGCTTAACTATGGCTACACCTTC.

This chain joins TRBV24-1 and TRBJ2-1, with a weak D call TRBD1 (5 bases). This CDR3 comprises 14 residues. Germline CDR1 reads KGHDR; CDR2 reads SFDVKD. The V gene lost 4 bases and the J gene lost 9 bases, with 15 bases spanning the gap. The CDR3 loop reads CATSDPRWGGEQFF. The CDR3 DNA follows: TGTGCCACCAGTGACCCCAGATGGGGCGGTGAGCAGTTCTTC.

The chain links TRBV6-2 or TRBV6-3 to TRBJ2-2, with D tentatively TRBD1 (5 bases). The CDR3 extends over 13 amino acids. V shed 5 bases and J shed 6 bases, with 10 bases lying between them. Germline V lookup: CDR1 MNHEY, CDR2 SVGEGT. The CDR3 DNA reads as TGTGCCAGCAGTAAAGGGGCGGCCGGGGAGCTGTTTTTT. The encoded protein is CASSKGAAGELFF.

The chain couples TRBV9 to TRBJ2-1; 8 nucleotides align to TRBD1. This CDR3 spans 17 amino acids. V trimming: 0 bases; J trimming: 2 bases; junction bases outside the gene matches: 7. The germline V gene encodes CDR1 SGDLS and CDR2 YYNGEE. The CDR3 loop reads CASSVDLDRGPYNEQFF. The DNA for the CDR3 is TGTGCCAGCAGCGTAGATCTTGACAGGGGACCCTACAATGAGCAGTTCTTC. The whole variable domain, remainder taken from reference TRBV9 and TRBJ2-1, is DSGVTQTPKHLITATGQRVTLRCSPRSGDLSVYWYQQSLDQGLQFLIQYYNGEERAKGNILERFSAQQFPDLHSELNLSSLELGDSALYFCASSVDLDRGPYNEQFFGPGTRLTVL.

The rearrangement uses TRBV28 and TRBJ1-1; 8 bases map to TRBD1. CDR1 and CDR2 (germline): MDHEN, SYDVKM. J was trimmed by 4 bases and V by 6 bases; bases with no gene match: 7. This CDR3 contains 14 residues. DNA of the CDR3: TGTGCCAGCAGCCCCACGGACAGGGCCACTGAAGCTTTCTTT. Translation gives CASSPTDRATEAFF.

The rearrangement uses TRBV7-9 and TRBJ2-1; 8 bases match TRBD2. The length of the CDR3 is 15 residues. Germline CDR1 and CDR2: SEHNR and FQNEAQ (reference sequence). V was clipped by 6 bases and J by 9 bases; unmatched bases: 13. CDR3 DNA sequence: TGTGCCAGCAGTCAAATGAGCGGGGGCTCGGGTGAGCAGTTCTTC. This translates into CASSQMSGGSGEQFF.

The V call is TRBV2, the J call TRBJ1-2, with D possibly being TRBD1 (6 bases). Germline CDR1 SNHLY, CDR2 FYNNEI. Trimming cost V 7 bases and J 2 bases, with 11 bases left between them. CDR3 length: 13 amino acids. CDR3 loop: CASKRGQNYGYTF. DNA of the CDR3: TGTGCCAGCAAGCGGGGGCAGAACTATGGCTACACCTTC.

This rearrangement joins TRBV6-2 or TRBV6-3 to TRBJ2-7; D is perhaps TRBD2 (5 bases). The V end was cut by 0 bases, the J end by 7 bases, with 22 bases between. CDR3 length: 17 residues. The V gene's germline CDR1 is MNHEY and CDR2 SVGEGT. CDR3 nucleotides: TGTGCCAGCAGTTACTCCGAAGGGAGAGCTACTACGCTGGAGCAGTACTTC. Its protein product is CASSYSEGRATTLEQYF.

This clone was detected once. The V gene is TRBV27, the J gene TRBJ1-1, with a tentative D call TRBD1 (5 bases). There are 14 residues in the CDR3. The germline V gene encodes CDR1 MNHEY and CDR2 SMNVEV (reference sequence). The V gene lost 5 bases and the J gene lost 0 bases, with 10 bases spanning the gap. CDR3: CASSTTEMNTEAFF. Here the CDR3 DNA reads TGTGCCAGCAGTACGACAGAGATGAACACTGAAGCTTTCTTT.

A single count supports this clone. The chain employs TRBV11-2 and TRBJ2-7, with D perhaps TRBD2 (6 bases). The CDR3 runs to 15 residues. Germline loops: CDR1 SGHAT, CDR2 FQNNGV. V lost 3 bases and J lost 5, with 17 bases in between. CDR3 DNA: TGTGCCAGCAGCTTCGGCGGGAAAAGGCGCGACGAGCAGTACTTC. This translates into CASSFGGKRRDEQYF.